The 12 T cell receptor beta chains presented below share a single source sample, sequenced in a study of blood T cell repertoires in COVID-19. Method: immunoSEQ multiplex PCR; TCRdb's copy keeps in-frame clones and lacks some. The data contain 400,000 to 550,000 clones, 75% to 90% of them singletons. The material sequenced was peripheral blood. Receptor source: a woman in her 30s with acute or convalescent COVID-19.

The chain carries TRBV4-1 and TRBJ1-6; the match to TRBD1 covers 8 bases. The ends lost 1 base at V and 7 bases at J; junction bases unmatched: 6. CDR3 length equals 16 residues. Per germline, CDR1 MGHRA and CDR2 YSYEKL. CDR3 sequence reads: CASSQVMDRVNSPLHF. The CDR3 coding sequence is TGCGCCAGCAGCCAAGTGATGGACAGGGTAAATTCACCCCTCCACTTT.

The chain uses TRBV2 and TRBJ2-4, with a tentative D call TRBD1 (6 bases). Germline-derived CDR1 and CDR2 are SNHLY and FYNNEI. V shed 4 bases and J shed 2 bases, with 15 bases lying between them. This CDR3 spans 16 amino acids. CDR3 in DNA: TGTGCCAGCAGTGTAAACAGGGTGGAGACCAAAAACATTCAGTACTTC. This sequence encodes CASSVNRVETKNIQYF.

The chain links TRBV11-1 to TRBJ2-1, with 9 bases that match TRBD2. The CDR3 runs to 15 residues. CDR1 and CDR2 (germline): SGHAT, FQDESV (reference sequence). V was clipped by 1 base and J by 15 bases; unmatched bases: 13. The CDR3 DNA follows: TGTGCCAGCAGCTTAGGTGTAGCGGGGGCTAACGAGGGGTTCTTC. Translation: CASSLGVAGANEGFF.

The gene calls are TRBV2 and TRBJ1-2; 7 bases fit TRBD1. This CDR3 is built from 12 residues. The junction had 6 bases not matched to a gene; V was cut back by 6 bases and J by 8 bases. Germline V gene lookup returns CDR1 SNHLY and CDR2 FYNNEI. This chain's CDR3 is CASRRQGWGYTF. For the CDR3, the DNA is TGTGCCAGCAGGAGACAGGGTTGGGGCTACACCTTC.

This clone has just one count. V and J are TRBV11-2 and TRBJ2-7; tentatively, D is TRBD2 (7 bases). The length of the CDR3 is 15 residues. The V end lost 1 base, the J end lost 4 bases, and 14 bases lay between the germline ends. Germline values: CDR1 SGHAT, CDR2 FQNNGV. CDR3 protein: CASSLGWGGSYEQYF. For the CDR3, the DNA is TGTGCCAGCAGCTTAGGGTGGGGGGGCAGTTACGAGCAGTACTTC.

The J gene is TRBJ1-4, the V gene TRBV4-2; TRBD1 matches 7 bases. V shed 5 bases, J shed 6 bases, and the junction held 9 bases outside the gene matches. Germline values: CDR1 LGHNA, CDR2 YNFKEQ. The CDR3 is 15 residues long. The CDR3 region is CASSNSDRADEKLFF. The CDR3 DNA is TGTGCCAGCAGCAATTCCGACAGGGCCGATGAAAAACTGTTTTTT.

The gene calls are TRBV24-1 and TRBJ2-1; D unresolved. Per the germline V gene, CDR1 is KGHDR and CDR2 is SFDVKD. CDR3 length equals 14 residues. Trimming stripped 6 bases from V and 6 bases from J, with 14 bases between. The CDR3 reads CATSKDQVFNEQFF. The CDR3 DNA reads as TGTGCCACCAGTAAAGACCAGGTTTTCAATGAGCAGTTCTTC.

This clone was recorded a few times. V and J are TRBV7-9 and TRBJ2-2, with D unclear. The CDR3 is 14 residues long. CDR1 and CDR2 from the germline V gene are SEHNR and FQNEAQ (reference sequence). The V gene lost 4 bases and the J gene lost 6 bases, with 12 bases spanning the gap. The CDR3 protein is CASSSNMAAGELFF. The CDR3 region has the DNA TGTGCCAGCAGCTCCAACATGGCGGCCGGGGAGCTGTTTTTT. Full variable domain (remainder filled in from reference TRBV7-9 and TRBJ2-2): DTGVSQNPRHKITKRGQNVTFRCDPISEHNRLYWYRQTLGQGPEFLTYFQNEAQLEKSRLLSDRFSAERPKGSFSTLEIQRTEQGDSAMYLCASSSNMAAGELFFGEGSRLTVL.

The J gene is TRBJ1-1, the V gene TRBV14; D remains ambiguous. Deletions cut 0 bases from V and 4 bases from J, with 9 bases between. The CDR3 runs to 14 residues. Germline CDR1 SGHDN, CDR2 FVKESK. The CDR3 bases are TGTGCCAGCAGCCAAGATCCAGTCAGCACTGAAGCTTTCTTT. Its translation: CASSQDPVSTEAFF.

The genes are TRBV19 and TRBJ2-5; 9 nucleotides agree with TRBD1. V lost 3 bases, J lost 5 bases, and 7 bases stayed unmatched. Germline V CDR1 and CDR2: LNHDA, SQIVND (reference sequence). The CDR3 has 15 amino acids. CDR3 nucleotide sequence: TGTGCCAGTAGTATGGGTGGACAGGGGTCCGAGACCCAGTACTTC. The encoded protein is CASSMGGQGSETQYF.

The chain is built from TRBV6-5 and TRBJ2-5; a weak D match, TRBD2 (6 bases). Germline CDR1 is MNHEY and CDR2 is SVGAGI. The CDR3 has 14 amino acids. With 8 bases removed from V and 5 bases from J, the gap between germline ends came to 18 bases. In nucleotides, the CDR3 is TGTGCCAGCTGGGGACTCACCCTGGGGGAGACCCAGTACTTC. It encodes CASWGLTLGETQYF.

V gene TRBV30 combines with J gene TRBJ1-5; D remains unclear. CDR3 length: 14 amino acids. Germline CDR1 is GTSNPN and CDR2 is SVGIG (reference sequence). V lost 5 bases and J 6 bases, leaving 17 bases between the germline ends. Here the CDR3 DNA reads TGTGCCTGGGCGACGGGAGGGTTCAGTCAGCCCCAGCATTTT. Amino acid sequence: CAWATGGFSQPQHF.